This TCR beta chain was identified in a study of T-cell memory formation after mild COVID-19. As regards this clonotype: Its cognate antigen is unknown.

Germline V gene lookup returns CDR1 LNHNV and CDR2 YYDKDF (reference sequence). The V end lost 0 bases, the J end lost 8 bases, and 10 bases lay between the germline ends. The length of the CDR3 is 13 residues. Regarding the study as a whole: Clones that contracted from day 15 to 85 were balanced CD4/CD8, while later expanders leaned CD4+. Memory cells collected pre-infection included some clones that later responded, suggesting cross-reactive memory joined.

5'RACE with constant-segment primers built TCRalpha and TCRbeta cDNA libraries with UMIs. TCRdb reprocessed the 5' RACE reads via MiXCR and lists one record per CDR3 protein. The sample has 400,000 or so distinct CDR3 sequences, about 20% seen once. The sequencing sample was made of PBMCs or a T cell subset sorted from them (not recorded which). The receptor was derived from an adult woman who had mild COVID-19 (a few samples of this study predate the infection). Cell type and time point are not known. The chain joins TRBV15 to TRBJ1-2; no reliable D call. The CDR3 nucleotides are TGTGCCACCAGCAGAGATCGGGTAGCGGGCTACACCTTC. The encoded protein is CATSRDRVAGYTF.